This TCR beta chain comes out of a study of T cell responses to AZD1222 COVID-19 vaccine. V was cut by 3 bases and J by 7 bases, with 18 bases left in between. Germline assignment: CDR1 LGHDT and CDR2 YNNKEL (reference sequence). The CDR3 totals 15 residues. Sequencing was performed with immunoSEQ multiplex PCR; in TCRdb, only in-frame clones are kept and a portion is missing. The table includes about 170,000 clones, 85% to 90% detected once. This sequence joins TRBV3-1 (or the pseudogene TRBV3-2) and TRBJ1-2; D gene unclear. Here the sequenced sample was peripheral blood, taken on day 0 of AZD1222 vaccination. The TCR comes from an adult in good health. In DNA form, the CDR3 reads TGTGCCAGCAGCCACCGAATGGTAGGGCTCTCTGGCTACACCTTC. Translated, it gives CASSHRMVGLSGYTF.